The rows below give T cell receptor beta chains drawn from one sample of a study of OX40 agonist ivuxolimab in advanced cancers. The method was immunoSEQ multiplex PCR; TCRdb's version includes in-frame clones alone and lacks a portion of them. The data show tens of thousands of clones, approximately 87% seen once. Sequencing used CD4+ or CD8+ T cells sorted from blood, obtained in a trial of the OX40 agonist ivuxolimab. Source of these receptors: an adult with an advanced solid tumor such as melanoma, head and neck, liver or kidney cancer. Each CDR3 is given with its conserved first and last residue. A D gene is named only where the DNA matches it firmly. Only some rows state a clone size, as once, few, many or a class for expanded clones.

j_gene,d_gene,abundance,v_gene,CDR3aa,CDR3nt
TRBJ2-5,NA,NA,TRBV5-1,CASSPLSTRPVETQYF,TGCGCCAGCAGCCCCCTCTCGACCCGACCGGTTGAGACCCAGTACTTC
TRBJ2-5,NA,NA,TRBV4-3,CASSQGAVQETQYF,TGCGCCAGCAGCCAAGGAGCGGTCCAAGAGACCCAGTACTTC
TRBJ1-4,NA,few,TRBV5-1,CASSFDLRNEKLFF,TGCGCCAGCAGCTTTGATTTGAGGAATGAAAAACTGTTTTTT
TRBJ2-5,TRBD2,NA,TRBV11-2,CASSLGLAGGLQETQYF,TGTGCCAGCAGCCTTGGACTAGCGGGGGGACTTCAAGAGACCCAGTACTTC
TRBJ1-1,NA,NA,TRBV11-3,CASSFRLNTEAFF,TGTGCCAGCAGCTTCCGACTGAACACTGAAGCTTTCTTT
TRBJ2-7,NA,few,TRBV5-8,CASSLVGLTYEQYF,TGTGCCAGCAGCTTGGTGGGTTTGACTTACGAGCAGTACTTC
TRBJ1-6,TRBD1,NA,TRBV6-5,CASTDRDNSPLHF,TGTGCCAGCACGGACAGGGATAATTCACCCCTCCACTTT
TRBJ1-2,NA,NA,TRBV29-1,CSVEDRGTNYGYTF,TGCAGCGTTGAAGACAGGGGTACTAACTATGGCTACACCTTC
TRBJ2-7,NA,NA,TRBV28,CASSLGGDDSYEQYF,TGTGCCAGCAGTTTAGGCGGGGACGACTCCTACGAGCAGTACTTC
TRBJ1-1,NA,few,TRBV7-9,CASSLDPGTEAFF,TGTGCCAGCAGCTTAGATCCGGGGACTGAAGCTTTCTTT
TRBJ2-7,NA,once,TRBV27,CASRGGIGKTYEQYF,TGTGCCAGCAGGGGGGGTATTGGGAAGACCTACGAGCAGTACTTC
TRBJ2-7,TRBD2,few,TRBV19,CASSIGEGAYEQYF,TGTGCCAGTAGTATAGGGGAGGGAGCCTACGAGCAGTACTTC
TRBJ2-7,NA,NA,TRBV7-2,CASSLGVRYEQYF,TGTGCCAGCAGCTTAGGGGTGAGGTACGAGCAGTACTTC
TRBJ1-2,TRBD1,few,TRBV7-2,CASSLEGRGDYGYTF,TGTGCCAGCAGCTTAGAGGGCAGGGGGGACTATGGCTACACCTTC
TRBJ2-3,NA,NA,TRBV5-1,CASSPVGFTDTQYF,TGCGCCAGCAGCCCCGTTGGTTTCACAGATACGCAGTATTTT